The 31 T cell receptor beta chains listed next were all sequenced from one sample in a study of blood T cell repertoires in COVID-19. Using immunoSEQ multiplex PCR, the repertoire was profiled, and TCRdb retains in-frame clones only, with some absent. The data show roughly 120,000 clones, about nine tenths seen once. Sequencing was performed on peripheral blood. The receptors stem from a human donor with active COVID-19. The donor label of this sample is uncertain.

The rearrangement links TRBV7-9 to TRBJ2-1; TRBD2 might be the D (5 bases). The CDR3 is 14 residues long. V was clipped by 3 bases and J by 8 bases, with 14 bases between them. CDR1 SEHNR and CDR2 FQNEAQ come from the germline V gene (reference sequence). CDR3 residues: CASSFSAARDEQFF. The CDR3 DNA reads as TGTGCCAGCAGCTTTAGCGCCGCTCGGGATGAGCAGTTCTTC.

V gene TRBV12-3 or TRBV12-4 combines with J gene TRBJ2-7; D is uncertain. This CDR3 contains 11 residues. V lost 4 bases, J lost 6 bases, and 7 bases lay in between. The CDR3, as DNA: TGTGCCAGCAGTTCTGAGCGCGAGCAGTACTTC. Protein sequence: CASSSEREQYF.

The chain recombines TRBV9 with TRBJ1-2; 8 nucleotides line up with TRBD1. V trimming: 4 bases; J trimming: 2 bases; junction bases outside the gene matches: 4. This CDR3 is 14 amino acids long. Germline CDR1 is SGDLS and CDR2 is YYNGEE. CDR3 nucleotides: TGTGCCAGCAGCCGGACAGGGCAGAACTATGGCTACACCTTC. Translation: CASSRTGQNYGYTF. Full variable domain (missing parts from reference TRBV9 and TRBJ1-2): DSGVTQTPKHLITATGQRVTLRCSPRSGDLSVYWYQQSLDQGLQFLIQYYNGEERAKGNILERFSAQQFPDLHSELNLSSLELGDSALYFCASSRTGQNYGYTFGSGTRLTVV.

The chain has TRBV2 and TRBJ2-7; a possible D gene is TRBD1 (6 bases). Trimming cost V 7 bases and J 0 bases, with 22 bases left between them. The germline CDR1 and CDR2 sequences are SNHLY and FYNNEI. The CDR3 runs 17 residues. As DNA, the CDR3 is TGTGCCAGCAAATTATCAGGGGCACCAAGGTACTCCTACGAGCAGTACTTC. This sequence encodes CASKLSGAPRYSYEQYF.

The CDR3, as DNA: TGTGCCAGCAGCTCCTCAGGGTTTAGGGAGACCCAGTACTTC. It encodes CASSSSGFRETQYF. V gene TRBV5-4 combines with J gene TRBJ2-5, with a weak D call TRBD1 (5 bases). V was clipped by 3 bases and J by 5 bases, with 14 bases between them. The CDR3 spans 14 residues. CDR1 SGHNT and CDR2 YYREEE come from the germline V gene (reference sequence).

Written as DNA, the CDR3 is TGTGCCAGCAGTTTACCCGGTCGGACCGGGGAGCTGTTTTTT. It translates to CASSLPGRTGELFF. This chain uses TRBV27 with TRBJ2-2; no reliable D call. The germline CDR1 and CDR2 sequences are MNHEY and SMNVEV (reference sequence). The CDR3 is made up of 14 amino acids. The germline V and J ends were trimmed by 2 bases and 5 bases, with 9 bases remaining between them.

This chain connects TRBV13 to TRBJ1-4; D is ambiguous. The germline V gene encodes CDR1 PRHDT and CDR2 FYEKMQ (reference sequence). The CDR3 consists of 14 residues. With 5 bases removed from V and 4 bases from J, the gap between germline ends came to 11 bases. Here the CDR3 reads CASSEVGGNEKLFF. In DNA, the CDR3 is TGTGCCAGCAGCGAAGTCGGAGGTAATGAAAAACTGTTTTTT.

This chain uses TRBV28 with TRBJ2-1, with 11 bases aligning to TRBD1. The germline V gene encodes CDR1 MDHEN and CDR2 SYDVKM. The CDR3 spans 16 residues. V lost 1 base, J lost 6 bases, and 5 bases stayed unmatched. The CDR3 region is CASSLFGTGGGNEQFF. The CDR3 DNA is TGTGCCAGCAGTTTATTCGGGACAGGGGGGGGCAATGAGCAGTTCTTC.

This chain uses TRBV9 with TRBJ2-1; no reliable D call. Trimming removed 3 bases from V and 0 bases from J, with 16 bases in between. The V gene's germline CDR1 is SGDLS and CDR2 YYNGEE. The CDR3 consists of 17 residues. CDR3 coding DNA: TGTGCCAGCAGCGCAAGCCCTACAGTGAGCTCCTACAATGAGCAGTTCTTC. Residues: CASSASPTVSSYNEQFF.

This clone was found many times. The gene calls are TRBV10-2 and TRBJ2-7; possibly TRBD2 for D (6 bases). This CDR3 is 12 amino acids long. V was clipped by 3 bases and J by 7 bases, with 10 bases between them. Germline V gene data show CDR1 as WSHSY and CDR2 as SAAADI. This chain's CDR3 is CASSEGGLEQYF. The CDR3 coding sequence is TGCGCCAGCAGTGAAGGAGGGTTGGAGCAGTACTTC.

This clone was observed a single time. The J gene is TRBJ1-1, the V gene TRBV5-6; 11 nucleotides align to TRBD1. The ends lost 6 bases at V and 1 base at J; junction bases unmatched: 5. Germline lookup yields CDR1 SGHDT and CDR2 YYEEEE. This CDR3 comprises 15 residues. The CDR3 reads CASIRTGGANTEAFF. The CDR3, as DNA: TGTGCCAGCATCCGGACAGGGGGCGCGAACACTGAAGCTTTCTTT.

The CDR3 loop is CASSLVGRSDTEAFF. DNA of the CDR3: TGTGCCAGCAGCTTAGTGGGGAGGTCGGACACTGAAGCTTTCTTT. The chain carries TRBV13 and TRBJ1-1; no clear D. The CDR3 extends over 15 amino acids. Trimming pared 1 base from V and 3 bases from J, leaving 12 bases between. Germline CDR1 PRHDT, CDR2 FYEKMQ (reference sequence).

This clone was recorded only once. The chain combines TRBV15 with TRBJ2-7; TRBD2 might be the D (7 bases). The CDR3 totals 18 residues. Germline V lookup: CDR1 LNHNV, CDR2 YYDKDF (reference sequence). With 0 bases removed from V and 1 base from J, the gap between germline ends came to 19 bases. The DNA for the CDR3 is TGTGCCACCAGCAGAGAATGGGGAGGGGGGGTACTTTCCTACGAGCAGTACTTC. Translated, it gives CATSREWGGGVLSYEQYF. Full variable domain (outside the CDR3, taken from reference TRBV15 and TRBJ2-7): DAMVIQNPRYQVTQFGKPVTLSCSQTLNHNVMYWYQQKSSQAPKLLFHYYDKDFNNEADTPDNFQSRRPNTSFCFLDIRSPGLGDTAMYLCATSREWGGGVLSYEQYFGPGTRLTVT.

V usage is TRBV5-4 and J usage is TRBJ2-2; 11 nucleotides agree with TRBD2. This CDR3 is built from 16 residues. V shed 5 bases, J shed 1 base, and the junction held 4 bases outside the gene matches. The germline CDR1 and CDR2 sequences are SGHNT and YYREEE (reference sequence). The CDR3 coding sequence is TGTGCCAGCAGGACTAGCGGGGCCCTGAACACCGGGGAGCTGTTTTTT. Amino acid sequence: CASRTSGALNTGELFF.

This clone was seen just once. The J gene is TRBJ1-1, the V gene TRBV3-1 (or the pseudogene TRBV3-2); no firm D call. The CDR3 has 13 residues. Germline V lookup: CDR1 LGHDT, CDR2 YNNKEL (reference sequence). The V gene lost 5 bases and the J gene lost 5 bases, with 12 bases spanning the gap. DNA for the CDR3: TGTGCCAGCAGCTCAATGAGAGGGACTGAAGCTTTCTTT. It specifies CASSSMRGTEAFF.

J is TRBJ2-1 and V is TRBV29-1, with 7 bases matching TRBD1. Per germline, CDR1 SQVTM and CDR2 ANQGSEA. With V trimmed by 6 bases and J by 5 bases, 7 bases remained unmatched. The CDR3 extends over 13 amino acids. The CDR3 region is CSVKDRSHNEQFF. The CDR3 nucleotides read TGCAGCGTCAAGGACAGGTCACACAATGAGCAGTTCTTC.

The chain joins TRBV6-1 to TRBJ2-3; maybe TRBD2 (6 bases). The V gene's germline CDR1 is MNHNS and CDR2 SASEGT. The V end lost 4 bases, the J end lost 5 bases, and 22 bases lay between the germline ends. The CDR3 spans 17 residues. The CDR3 reads CASSGRDFSISGDTQYF. CDR3 nucleotides: TGTGCCAGCAGTGGCCGGGACTTTTCCATTAGTGGAGATACGCAGTATTTT.

V and J are TRBV6-2 or TRBV6-3 and TRBJ2-1; TRBD2 matches 8 bases. Germline CDR1 reads MNHEY; CDR2 reads SVGEGT. The CDR3 loop spans 16 amino acids. The V segment lost 5 bases and the J segment 0 bases; nucleotides outside the gene matches: 6. For the CDR3, the DNA is TGTGCCAGCAGTCGTCCGGCGGGGGGCTCCTACAATGAGCAGTTCTTC. It encodes CASSRPAGGSYNEQFF.

As concerns this clone: Other nucleotide sequences from this sample produce the same CDR3. The chain uses TRBV4-3 and TRBJ2-3, with 9 bases fitting TRBD2. The CDR3 runs 16 residues. The V segment lost 3 bases and the J segment 4 bases; nucleotides outside the gene matches: 8. CDR1 LGHNA and CDR2 YSLEER come from the germline V gene. The CDR3 is CASSQVAGGPADTQYF. CDR3 in DNA: TGCGCCAGCAGCCAGGTTGCGGGGGGGCCCGCAGATACGCAGTATTTT.

The V gene is TRBV19, the J gene TRBJ2-2; no reliable D call. The CDR3 totals 15 residues. Trimming stripped 2 bases from V and 0 bases from J, with 7 bases between. Germline V gene sequence: CDR1 LNHDA, CDR2 SQIVND (reference sequence). The CDR3 is CASSIQAANTGELFF. CDR3 DNA sequence: TGTGCCAGTAGTATACAGGCCGCGAACACCGGGGAGCTGTTTTTT.

This rearrangement joins TRBV30 to TRBJ2-1; D might be TRBD1 (6 bases). The ends were cut back, 4 bases at V and 5 bases at J, with 18 bases in the middle. This CDR3 region has 15 residues. Germline assignment: CDR1 GTSNPN and CDR2 SVGIG (reference sequence). The CDR3 spells CAWNRETLLNNEQFF. The CDR3 DNA reads TGTGCCTGGAACAGGGAGACGCTCCTTAACAATGAGCAGTTCTTC.

The V gene is TRBV13, the J gene TRBJ1-2; 8 bases map to TRBD1. V shed 4 bases, J shed 4 bases, and the junction held 5 bases outside the gene matches. The CDR3 spans 14 residues. The germline CDR1 and CDR2 sequences are PRHDT and FYEKMQ (reference sequence). CDR3 DNA: TGTGCCAGCAGCTCGACAGGGGTCCGCTATGGCTACACCTTC. It encodes CASSSTGVRYGYTF.

This sequence joins TRBV6-5 and TRBJ1-1; TRBD1 is a possible D gene (6 bases). Between the trimmed V and J ends, which lost 3 bases and 7 bases, there was a span of 15 bases. The V gene's germline CDR1 is MNHEY and CDR2 SVGAGI. The CDR3 is made up of 14 amino acids. CDR3 region: CASSYRRQVYEAFF. The CDR3 DNA is TGTGCCAGCAGTTATCGGAGACAGGTGTATGAAGCTTTCTTT.

The chain links TRBV9 to TRBJ2-1; tentative D call: TRBD1 (6 bases). The CDR3 totals 15 residues. Trimming took off 0 bases at V and 8 bases at J, with 15 bases between the two ends. Germline assignment: CDR1 SGDLS and CDR2 YYNGEE. The CDR3 sequence: CASSVGAGEWDEQFF. In DNA form, the CDR3 reads TGTGCCAGCAGCGTAGGGGCAGGGGAGTGGGATGAGCAGTTCTTC.

J is TRBJ2-3 and V is TRBV7-6; D possibly corresponds to TRBD2 (5 bases). V was clipped by 1 base and J by 6 bases, with 14 bases between them. The CDR3 has 15 amino acids. CDR1 and CDR2 (germline): SGHVS, FNYEAQ. CDR3 in DNA: TGTGCCAGCAGCTTAGGTGGGCCAGCGGCGGATACGCAGTATTTT. Translation: CASSLGGPAADTQYF.

This chain links TRBV7-6 with TRBJ2-1, with D possibly TRBD2 on 5 matching bases. Germline V gene sequence: CDR1 SGHVS, CDR2 FNYEAQ. Trimming cost V 1 base and J 5 bases, with 12 bases left between them. This CDR3 contains 15 residues. The CDR3 here is CASSLEVGEHNEQFF. CDR3 nucleotides: TGTGCCAGCAGCTTAGAGGTCGGGGAACACAATGAGCAGTTCTTC.

The chain is built from TRBV30 and TRBJ1-5; no definite D call. The CDR3 extends over 13 amino acids. Trimming stripped 0 bases from V and 2 bases from J, with 5 bases between. CDR1 GTSNPN and CDR2 SVGIG come from the germline V gene (reference sequence). DNA of the CDR3: TGTGCCTGGAGTGTTTCAGGCAATCAGCCCCAGCATTTT. Protein: CAWSVSGNQPQHF.

The chain recombines TRBV5-1 with TRBJ2-2; 8 bases agree with TRBD2. V dropped 5 bases and J dropped 6; count of bases not matched to a gene: 0. CDR1 and CDR2 (germline): SGHRS, YFSETQ. CDR3 length: 12 residues. The CDR3 spells CASRLAAGELFF. The CDR3 bases are TGCGCCAGCAGACTAGCGGCCGGGGAGCTGTTTTTT.

This chain uses TRBV5-4 with TRBJ2-1; 9 bases map to TRBD1. This CDR3 has 13 residues. Per germline, CDR1 SGHNT and CDR2 YYREEE (reference sequence). The ends lost 7 bases at V and 5 bases at J; junction bases unmatched: 4. The CDR3 DNA reads as TGTGCCAGCTCCAGGACAGGGGACAATGAGCAGTTCTTC. Protein sequence: CASSRTGDNEQFF.

The chain has TRBV7-9 and TRBJ2-7, with D possibly TRBD1 on 6 matching bases. This CDR3 is 12 amino acids long. CDR1 and CDR2 from the germline V gene are SEHNR and FQNEAQ (reference sequence). Trimming left V 6 bases short and J 4 bases short, with 10 bases between. The CDR3 region is CASRDGQYEQYF. The CDR3 DNA sequence: TGTGCCAGCAGAGACGGACAGTACGAGCAGTACTTC.

CDR3 sequence (DNA): TGTGCCAGCAGTTTCCCTCAGCAGTTCTTC. Translating it yields CASSFPQQFF. The genes are TRBV27 and TRBJ2-1; D remains ambiguous. V was shortened by 3 bases and J by 11 bases, with 5 bases between the two germline ends. The CDR3 runs 10 residues. CDR1 MNHEY and CDR2 SMNVEV come from the germline V gene (reference sequence).